The T cell receptor beta chain under discussion was sequenced for a study of T-cell memory formation after mild COVID-19. Study-level points and caveats: The CD4+ clones that contracted clustered mainly within CM and EM, and the CD8+ clones concentrated in EMRA. Later expanders leaned CD4+, whereas clones that contracted between day 15 and 85 were balanced CD4/CD8. Memory sampled before infection contained some responding clones, suggesting cross-reactive memory joined.

A note on this clonotype: Its target is unknown.

This CDR3 comprises 12 residues. From germline, CDR1 is SQVTM and CDR2 ANQGSEA. V gave up 7 bases and J gave up 6 bases; unmatched junction bases: 6. MiXCR, applied by TCRdb to the 5' RACE reads, yields one record per CDR3 protein. The data show under 550,000 distinct CDR3 sequences, with about 20% seen just once and 9% to 15% held by the top ten. The chain recombines TRBV29-1 with TRBJ2-7; TRBD2 agrees at 10 bases. This sequence originates from an adult woman who had mild COVID-19 (a few samples of this study predate the infection). Cell type and time point are not known. The sample taken for sequencing was PBMCs or a T cell subset sorted from them (not recorded which). The CDR3 loop reads CSAEGTSAEQYF. As DNA, the CDR3 is TGCAGCGCCGAGGGGACTAGCGCCGAGCAGTACTTC.